These 23 T cell receptor beta chains came from one sample sequenced in a study of cytomegalovirus exposure and HLA in healthy donors. Amplification used 60 Vbeta primers and 13 Jbeta primers. The data were produced by immunoSEQ multiplex PCR, yet TCRdb's version contains in-frame clones alone and is incomplete. The sample has 160,000 or so clones, 81% seen once. Sequencing input: PBMCs. The receptors stem from a woman aged 45 to 65 in good health and CMV-seronegative.

The chain couples TRBV7-8 to TRBJ2-5; tentatively, D is TRBD1 (6 bases). The germline CDR1 and CDR2 sequences are SGHVS and FQNEAQ. The CDR3 extends over 15 amino acids. With 5 bases removed from V and 0 bases from J, the gap between germline ends came to 13 bases. The CDR3 nucleotides are TGTGCCAGCAGCACCCCGTGGGACAACCAAGAGACCCAGTACTTC. Translation: CASSTPWDNQETQYF.

This clone has more than one count but fewer than ten. V usage is TRBV6-6 and J usage is TRBJ2-5; D might be TRBD1 (6 bases). The CDR3 is 12 residues long. The V end lost 8 bases, the J end lost 5 bases, and 12 bases lay between the germline ends. Germline CDR1 is MNHNY and CDR2 is SVGAGI (reference sequence). The DNA of the CDR3 is TGTGCCAGCGGAGAGGGGGATGAGACCCAGTACTTC. Amino acids: CASGEGDETQYF.

The rearrangement joins TRBV7-6 to TRBJ1-4; 9 positions match TRBD1. Germline V gene lookup returns CDR1 SGHVS and CDR2 FNYEAQ. V shed 2 bases and J 8 bases; nucleotides not matched to a gene: 18. CDR3 length: 19 amino acids. CDR3 nucleotide sequence: TGTGCCAGCAGCTTAAGGGCTAAAGGGACAGGGAAGGTTAGAGAAAAACTGTTTTTT. Amino acids: CASSLRAKGTGKVREKLFF.

This chain links TRBV28 with TRBJ1-6; possibly TRBD1 for D (5 bases). The CDR3 runs to 14 residues. Germline V gene data show CDR1 as MDHEN and CDR2 as SYDVKM. The germline V and J ends were trimmed by 6 bases and 7 bases, with 13 bases remaining between them. The CDR3 sequence: CASSPGQGNSPLHF. The CDR3 DNA is TGTGCCAGCAGCCCTGGACAAGGAAATTCACCCCTCCACTTT.

The chain recombines TRBV19 with TRBJ2-7, with D tentatively TRBD1 (6 bases). V dropped 6 bases and J dropped 5 bases, with 17 bases sitting between them. CDR1 is LNHDA, CDR2 SQIVND, per germline (reference sequence). The CDR3 runs to 14 residues. The CDR3 coding sequence is TGTGCCAGTAGCCCCGGACAGTTTTCACACGAGCAGTACTTC. Residues: CASSPGQFSHEQYF.

The chain joins TRBV19 to TRBJ1-1; TRBD1 agrees at 11 bases. CDR3 length equals 16 residues. Germline V gene data show CDR1 as LNHDA and CDR2 as SQIVND (reference sequence). V was pared by 4 bases and J by 5 bases, with 9 bases of the junction left unmatched. CDR3 nucleotide sequence: TGTGCCAGTAGTAGGGGGACAGGGGGATTTGGGACTGAAGCTTTCTTT. Amino acids: CASSRGTGGFGTEAFF.

The genes are TRBV19 and TRBJ2-5, with 9 bases matching TRBD2. The CDR3 extends over 16 amino acids. J was trimmed by 5 bases and V by 8 bases; bases with no gene match: 15. Per germline, CDR1 LNHDA and CDR2 SQIVND (reference sequence). CDR3 DNA sequence: TGTGCCAGTGAACAGACTAGCGGACGTCGCCGGGAGACCCAGTACTTC. Amino acids: CASEQTSGRRRETQYF.

The CDR3 DNA reads TGTGCCAGCAGCTTAAATGGCGGTCGGGGATCTGGAGCTTTCTTT. It encodes CASSLNGGRGSGAFF. This chain uses TRBV11-2 with TRBJ1-1; unclear D gene. The CDR3 covers 15 residues. The germline CDR1 and CDR2 sequences are SGHAT and FQNNGV. V lost 2 bases, J lost 10 bases, and 20 bases lay in between.

This clone was detected once. This chain uses TRBV19 with TRBJ2-7; TRBD2 matches at 10 bases. The CDR3 is 15 residues long. Germline V CDR1 and CDR2: LNHDA, SQIVND (reference sequence). V was clipped by 10 bases and J by 7 bases; unmatched bases: 16. The CDR3 DNA is TGTGCCACGTCCGGAAAAGCGGGAGGGCCGGGGGAGCAGTACTTC. Translation: CATSGKAGGPGEQYF.

The rearrangement links TRBV4-2 to TRBJ2-5, with D possibly being TRBD2 (6 bases). The CDR3 totals 15 residues. Trimming shortened V by 0 bases and J by 3 bases, and 11 bases separated the two germline ends. CDR1 and CDR2 from the germline V gene are LGHNA and YNFKEQ. CDR3 bases: TGTGCCAGCAGCCAAGATAGTGGAGGGGAAGAGACCCAGTACTTC. It codes for CASSQDSGGEETQYF.

CDR3 bases: TGTGCCAGCAGCCTTTCCCCCGAAGGGGCCTATCAGCCCCAGCATTTT. It encodes CASSLSPEGAYQPQHF. The rearrangement joins TRBV4-2 to TRBJ1-5, with D possibly being TRBD1 (5 bases). V was cut by 4 bases and J by 5 bases, with 18 bases left in between. The CDR3 runs 16 residues. Germline CDR1 is LGHNA and CDR2 is YNFKEQ.

The gene calls are TRBV11-3 and TRBJ2-2; 10 bases align to TRBD1. Unmatched junction bases numbered 16, after V lost 5 bases and J lost 7 bases. The CDR3 has 18 residues. Germline CDR1 is SGHNT and CDR2 is YENEEA. The CDR3 DNA reads as TGTGCCAGCAGCCGCCTGCAGCAGACAGGGGGCAAAGGCGGGGAGCTGTTTTTT. Amino acids: CASSRLQQTGGKGGELFF.

The chain couples TRBV7-8 to TRBJ2-7; possible D gene TRBD1, 6 bases. V was cut by 0 bases and J by 4 bases, with 13 bases left in between. The CDR3 contains 15 residues. Germline lookup yields CDR1 SGHVS and CDR2 FQNEAQ. CDR3 nucleotide sequence: TGTGCCAGCAGCTTAGCCCAGGGGAGTATTTACGAGCAGTACTTC. Amino acid sequence: CASSLAQGSIYEQYF.

The V call is TRBV28, the J call TRBJ1-2; D gene uncertain. Per germline, CDR1 MDHEN and CDR2 SYDVKM. Trimming removed 4 bases at V and 0 bases at J, with 12 bases between. The CDR3 covers 15 residues. In nucleotides, the CDR3 is TGTGCCAGCAGTTCTCCATGGCAGTCTAACTATGGCTACACCTTC. This codes for CASSSPWQSNYGYTF.

CDR3 in DNA: TGTGCCAGCAGTGGGGAAGGGGGCAATCAGCCCCAGCATTTT. It yields the protein CASSGEGGNQPQHF. This rearrangement joins TRBV6-1 to TRBJ1-5; maybe TRBD1 (5 bases). V was cut by 4 bases and J by 2 bases, with 9 bases left in between. The CDR3 extends over 14 amino acids. Germline loops: CDR1 MNHNS, CDR2 SASEGT.

This clone was observed a handful of times. The chain has TRBV19 and TRBJ1-2; D unresolved. The CDR3 has 13 residues. V was cut by 7 bases and J by 4 bases, with 13 bases left in between. Looked up from germline, CDR1 is LNHDA and CDR2 is SQIVND (reference sequence). The CDR3, as DNA: TGTGCCAGTACCCCCCGGGATCTCTATGGCTACACCTTC. Protein sequence: CASTPRDLYGYTF.

The rearrangement uses TRBV6-5 and TRBJ1-2, with D maybe TRBD1 (6 bases). CDR3 length: 14 residues. With 6 bases removed from V and 6 bases from J, the gap between germline ends came to 17 bases. From germline, CDR1 is MNHEY and CDR2 SVGAGI. This CDR3 is CASRHRDRQNGYTF. The CDR3 coding sequence is TGTGCCAGCAGACATCGAGACAGGCAGAATGGCTACACCTTC.

V is TRBV5-4 and J is TRBJ2-1, with 10 positions matching TRBD2. Trimming at V came to 4 bases and at J to 7 bases, leaving 8 bases not matched to a gene. This CDR3 region has 15 residues. CDR1 and CDR2 (germline): SGHNT, YYREEE (reference sequence). The DNA of the CDR3 is TGTGCCAGCAGCCATGCGGGACTAGCGAAGAATGAGCAGTTCTTC. It translates to CASSHAGLAKNEQFF.

This rearrangement joins TRBV4-1 to TRBJ1-1; D is perhaps TRBD1 (5 bases). CDR1 MGHRA and CDR2 YSYEKL come from the germline V gene. V dropped 1 base and J dropped 1 base, with 16 bases sitting between them. The CDR3 sequence is 17 residues long. The CDR3 here is CASSQGTGTGRNTEAFF. As DNA, the CDR3 is TGCGCCAGCAGCCAAGGGACGGGGACTGGGCGGAACACTGAAGCTTTCTTT.

The genes are TRBV5-1 and TRBJ2-7; TRBD2 might be the D (7 bases). The ends were cut back, 4 bases at V and 1 base at J, with 15 bases in the middle. Germline CDR1 reads SGHRS; CDR2 reads YFSETQ. The CDR3 contains 15 residues. The CDR3: CASSMGGTNSYEQYF. CDR3 sequence (DNA): TGCGCCAGCAGCATGGGAGGGACAAATTCCTACGAGCAGTACTTC. Based on the CDR3 plus reference TRBV5-1 and TRBJ2-7, the full variable domain is KAGVTQTPRYLIKTRGQQVTLSCSPISGHRSVSWYQQTPGQGLQFLFEYFSETQRNKGNFPGRFSGRQFSNSRSEMNVSTLELGDSALYLCASSMGGTNSYEQYFGPGTRLTVT.

The chain carries TRBV27 and TRBJ2-5; 9 bases fit TRBD1. The CDR3 loop spans 14 amino acids. J gave up 5 bases and V 3 bases, and 4 bases lay outside the gene matches. Germline CDR1 MNHEY, CDR2 SMNVEV (reference sequence). CDR3 region: CASSLGTGFETQYF. The CDR3 coding sequence is TGTGCCAGCAGTTTGGGGACAGGGTTTGAGACCCAGTACTTC.

V gene TRBV2 combines with J gene TRBJ1-5, with 11 positions matching TRBD1. CDR1 is SNHLY, CDR2 FYNNEI, per germline. The CDR3 loop spans 18 amino acids. With V trimmed by 6 bases and J by 0 bases, 10 bases remained unmatched. The CDR3 here is CASSGTGGTRYSNQPQHF. In DNA form, the CDR3 reads TGTGCCAGCAGCGGGACAGGGGGTACCAGGTATAGCAATCAGCCCCAGCATTTT.

The V call is TRBV7-7, the J call TRBJ2-1; 8 bases align to TRBD2. Germline-derived CDR1 and CDR2 are SSHAT and FNYEAQ (reference sequence). This CDR3 contains 13 residues. Trimming at V came to 5 bases and at J to 9 bases, leaving 6 bases not matched to a gene. The DNA of the CDR3 is TGTGCCAGCAGCCCCTCGGGAGGGGCTGAGCAGTTCTTC. Translation gives CASSPSGGAEQFF.